The T cell receptor (beta chain) under discussion was sequenced for a study of cytomegalovirus exposure and HLA in healthy donors. From germline, CDR1 is SGDLS and CDR2 YYNGEE. Trimming removed 4 bases from V and 4 bases from J; junction bases left unmatched: 6. This CDR3 has 16 amino acids. In the PCR, 60 Vbeta and 13 Jbeta primers were used. The table came from immunoSEQ multiplex PCR; TCRdb's copy has only in-frame clones and leaves some out. The repertoire holds about 130,000 clones, with around 67% as singletons. The TCR originated in a woman aged 40 to 50 in good health and CMV-seropositive. Material for sequencing was PBMCs. The genes are TRBV9 and TRBJ2-1; 12 bases map to TRBD2. CDR3 DNA: TGTGCCAGCAGCAGTCCTGGACTAGCGGGGTACAATGAGCAGTTCTTC. Its translation is CASSSPGLAGYNEQFF.